The rows below give T cell receptor beta chains drawn from one sample of a study of blood T cell repertoires in COVID-19. Sequenced by immunoSEQ multiplex PCR; TCRdb stores in-frame clones only, minus some. The sample has over 150,000 clones, 85% seen once. The sample was peripheral blood. The receptor set was obtained from a woman at least 80 years old with COVID-19, enrolled during active disease. CDR3s include the opening cysteine and the closing phenylalanine or tryptophan. A D gene is named only where the DNA matches it firmly. Expanded clones get a size class; other rows say once, few or many, or leave the size out.

V	size	D	J	DNA	CDR3
TRBV13	.	.	TRBJ1-2	TGTGCCAGCAGCCCTAGGCAGGGGCCGGGGGGATACACCTTC	CASSPRQGPGGYTF
TRBV24-1	.	.	TRBJ2-5	TGTGCCACCAGTGCTGCGGACCAAGAGACCCAGTACTTC	CATSAADQETQYF
TRBV12-3/TRBV12-4	once	TRBD2	TRBJ2-1	TGTGCCAGACCTATACGGGAGGGTGGAAAGCAGTTCTTC	CARPIREGGKQFF
TRBV6-4	few	.	TRBJ2-7	TGTGCCAGCAGTGCCAGAGGGTCCGGCGAGCAGTACTTC	CASSARGSGEQYF
TRBV4-1	.	.	TRBJ1-5	TGCGCCAGCAGCCAAGAGAGGGGAGGATTTAGCAATCAGCCCCAGCATTTT	CASSQERGGFSNQPQHF
TRBV2	few	.	TRBJ1-2	TGTGCCAGCAAGAGCAGGGTGACTAACTATGGCTACACCTTC	CASKSRVTNYGYTF
TRBV5-1	.	.	TRBJ2-3	TGCGCCACGCATTGGGACACACGCACAGATACGCAGTATTTT	CATHWDTRTDTQYF
TRBV28	once	TRBD2	TRBJ2-7	TGTGCCAGCAGTTTAGCCCGGACTAGCGGGAGTCGAGAGCAGTACTTC	CASSLARTSGSREQYF
TRBV6-5	once	TRBD1	TRBJ1-2	TGTGCCAGCAGTCTACTGACAGGGAACTATGGCTACACCTTC	CASSLLTGNYGYTF
TRBV7-3	.	TRBD1	TRBJ2-1	TGTGCCAGCAGCAAAGACAGGGGAGAGTACAATGAGCAGTTCTTC	CASSKDRGEYNEQFF
TRBV27	.	.	TRBJ2-1	TGTGCCAGCAGTTTGAGGGACACTTACAATGAGCAGTTCTTC	CASSLRDTYNEQFF
TRBV27	once	.	TRBJ2-2	TGTGCCAGCAGTTTATTGGGGGGTCTCAACACCGGGGAGCTGTTTTTT	CASSLLGGLNTGELFF
TRBV28	once	TRBD1	TRBJ1-1	TGTGCCAGCAGTTACCGGGACAGGACCCACACTGAAGCTTTCTTT	CASSYRDRTHTEAFF
TRBV3-1/TRBV3-2	.	TRBD1	TRBJ2-7	TGTGCCAGCAGCCGGCGACAGGGGGCTGACGAGCAGTACTTC	CASSRRQGADEQYF
TRBV7-2	.	.	TRBJ2-3	TGTGCCAGCAGCCCGGGGGTAGTGGCGCAGTATTTT	CASSPGVVAQYF
TRBV7-9	once	TRBD1	TRBJ2-3	TGTGCCAGCAGCCTCTGGGACAGGCTCACAGATACGCAGTATTTT	CASSLWDRLTDTQYF
TRBV27	.	TRBD2	TRBJ2-1	TGTGCCAGCAGTTTACAAGCGGGGGGAGGTTATGAGCAGTTCTTC	CASSLQAGGGYEQFF
TRBV28	.	TRBD2	TRBJ2-7	TGTGCCAGCAGTTTATTGGCTAGCGGGAGTTTCCCCTACGAGCAGTACTTC	CASSLLASGSFPYEQYF
TRBV19	.	.	TRBJ2-7	TGTGCCAGTAGTATGAGGGCCAACGAGCAGTACTTC	CASSMRANEQYF
TRBV6-5	.	TRBD1	TRBJ1-5	TGTGCCAGCAGTTACTCGTACAGGGGATACCAGCCCCAGCATTTT	CASSYSYRGYQPQHF
TRBV5-8	.	.	TRBJ1-5	TGTGCCAGCAGCTCAAATGAGGATCAGCCCCAGCATTTT	CASSSNEDQPQHF
TRBV18	.	.	TRBJ1-1	TGTGCCAGCTCACCACCGTCAGGGCGGGGCACTGAAGCTTTCTTT	CASSPPSGRGTEAFF
TRBV5-1	.	.	TRBJ1-1	TGCGCCAGCAGCAGAACTGACATGAACACTGAAGCTTTCTTT	CASSRTDMNTEAFF